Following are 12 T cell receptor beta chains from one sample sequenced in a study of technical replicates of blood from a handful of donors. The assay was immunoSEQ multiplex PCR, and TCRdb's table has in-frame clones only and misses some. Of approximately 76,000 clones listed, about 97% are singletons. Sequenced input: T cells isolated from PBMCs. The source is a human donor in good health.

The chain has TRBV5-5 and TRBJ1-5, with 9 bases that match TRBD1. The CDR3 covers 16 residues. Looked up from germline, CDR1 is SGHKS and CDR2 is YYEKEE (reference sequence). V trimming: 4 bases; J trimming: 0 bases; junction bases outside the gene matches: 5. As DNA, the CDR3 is TGTGCCAGCAGCCCAACAGGGGGCTTTAGCAATCAGCCCCAGCATTTT. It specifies CASSPTGGFSNQPQHF.

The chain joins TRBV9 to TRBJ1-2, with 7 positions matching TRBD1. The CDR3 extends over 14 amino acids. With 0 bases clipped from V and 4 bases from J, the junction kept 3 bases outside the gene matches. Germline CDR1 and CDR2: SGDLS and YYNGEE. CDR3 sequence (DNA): TGTGCCAGCAGCGTAGGTGGGACAGCCTATGGCTACACCTTC. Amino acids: CASSVGGTAYGYTF.

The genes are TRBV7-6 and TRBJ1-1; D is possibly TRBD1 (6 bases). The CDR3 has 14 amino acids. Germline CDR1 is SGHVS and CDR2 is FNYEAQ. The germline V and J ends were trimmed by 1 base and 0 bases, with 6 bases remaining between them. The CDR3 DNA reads TGTGCCAGCAGCTTAGGACAGGTGAACACTGAAGCTTTCTTT. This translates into CASSLGQVNTEAFF.

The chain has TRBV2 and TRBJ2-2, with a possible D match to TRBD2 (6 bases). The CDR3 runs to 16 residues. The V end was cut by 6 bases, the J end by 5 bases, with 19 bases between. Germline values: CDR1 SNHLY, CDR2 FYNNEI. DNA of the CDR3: TGTGCCAGCAGATCGGCCGGCGGGGATAGGACCGGGGAGCTGTTTTTT. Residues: CASRSAGGDRTGELFF.

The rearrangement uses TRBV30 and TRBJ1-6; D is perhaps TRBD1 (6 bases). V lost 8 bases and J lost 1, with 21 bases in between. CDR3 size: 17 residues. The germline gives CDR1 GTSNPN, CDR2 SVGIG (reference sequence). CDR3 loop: CALRGGLGGSYNSPLHF. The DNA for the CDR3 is TGTGCCCTTCGGGGGGGGCTTGGAGGGTCCTATAATTCACCCCTCCACTTT.

The CDR3, as DNA: TGTGCCAGCTCACCACCGAGAGGGTTAGGCTATGGCTACACCTTC. This sequence encodes CASSPPRGLGYGYTF. The J gene is TRBJ1-2, the V gene TRBV18; unclear D gene. The CDR3 is 15 amino acids. Germline values: CDR1 KGHSH, CDR2 LQKENI. Trimming cost V 0 bases and J 4 bases, with 12 bases left between them.

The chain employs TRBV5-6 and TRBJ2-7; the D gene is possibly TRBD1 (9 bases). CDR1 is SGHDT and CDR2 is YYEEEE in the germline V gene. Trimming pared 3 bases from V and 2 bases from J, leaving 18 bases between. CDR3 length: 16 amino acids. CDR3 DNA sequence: TGTGCCAGCAGCTGGACAGGGGCGGGGGGCCCCTACGAGCAGTACTTC. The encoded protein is CASSWTGAGGPYEQYF.

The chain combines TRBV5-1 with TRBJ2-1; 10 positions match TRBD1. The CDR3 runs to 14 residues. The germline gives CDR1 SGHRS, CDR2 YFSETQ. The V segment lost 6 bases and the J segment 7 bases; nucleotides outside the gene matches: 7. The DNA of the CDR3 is TGCGCCAGCACGGCGACAGGGGGCAGGAATGAGCAGTTCTTC. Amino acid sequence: CASTATGGRNEQFF.

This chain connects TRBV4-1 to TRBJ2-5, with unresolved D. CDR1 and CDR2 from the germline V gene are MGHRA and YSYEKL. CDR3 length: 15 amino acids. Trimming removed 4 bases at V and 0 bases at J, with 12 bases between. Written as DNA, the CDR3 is TGCGCCAGCAGCCCAAAAGCAATAAACCAAGAGACCCAGTACTTC. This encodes CASSPKAINQETQYF.

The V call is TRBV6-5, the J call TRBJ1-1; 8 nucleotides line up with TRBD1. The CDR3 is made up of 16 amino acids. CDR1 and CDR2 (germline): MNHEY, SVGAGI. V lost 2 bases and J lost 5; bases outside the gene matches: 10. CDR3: CASSYGTGYFLTEAFF. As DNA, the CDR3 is TGTGCCAGCAGTTACGGGACAGGTTATTTTCTAACTGAAGCTTTCTTT.

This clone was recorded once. CDR3 protein: CASSPALAGANTGELFF. DNA of the CDR3: TGCGCCAGCAGCCCCGCCCTAGCGGGGGCGAACACCGGGGAGCTGTTTTTT. The chain links TRBV5-1 to TRBJ2-2, with 10 bases that match TRBD2. The CDR3 extends over 17 amino acids. J gave up 0 bases and V 4 bases, and 6 bases lay outside the gene matches. CDR1 and CDR2 (germline): SGHRS, YFSETQ.

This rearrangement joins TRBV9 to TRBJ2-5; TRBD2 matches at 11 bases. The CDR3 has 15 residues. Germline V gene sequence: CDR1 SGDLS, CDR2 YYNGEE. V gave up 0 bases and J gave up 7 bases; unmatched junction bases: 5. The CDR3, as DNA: TGTGCCAGCAGCGTAGGGCTAGCGGGGGGCGGGACCCAGTACTTC. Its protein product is CASSVGLAGGGTQYF.